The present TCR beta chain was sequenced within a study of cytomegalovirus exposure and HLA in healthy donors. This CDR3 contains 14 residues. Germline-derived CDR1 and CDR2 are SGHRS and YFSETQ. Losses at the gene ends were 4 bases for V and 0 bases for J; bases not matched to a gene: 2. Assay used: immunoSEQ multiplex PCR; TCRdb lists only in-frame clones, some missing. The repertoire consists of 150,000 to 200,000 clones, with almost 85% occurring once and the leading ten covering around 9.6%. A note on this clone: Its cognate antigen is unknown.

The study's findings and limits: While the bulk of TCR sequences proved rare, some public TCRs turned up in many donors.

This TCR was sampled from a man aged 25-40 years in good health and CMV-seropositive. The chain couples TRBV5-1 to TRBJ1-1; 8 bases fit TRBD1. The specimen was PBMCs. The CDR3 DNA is TGCGCCAGCAGCCGGACAGGGTTGAACACTGAAGCTTTCTTT. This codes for CASSRTGLNTEAFF.